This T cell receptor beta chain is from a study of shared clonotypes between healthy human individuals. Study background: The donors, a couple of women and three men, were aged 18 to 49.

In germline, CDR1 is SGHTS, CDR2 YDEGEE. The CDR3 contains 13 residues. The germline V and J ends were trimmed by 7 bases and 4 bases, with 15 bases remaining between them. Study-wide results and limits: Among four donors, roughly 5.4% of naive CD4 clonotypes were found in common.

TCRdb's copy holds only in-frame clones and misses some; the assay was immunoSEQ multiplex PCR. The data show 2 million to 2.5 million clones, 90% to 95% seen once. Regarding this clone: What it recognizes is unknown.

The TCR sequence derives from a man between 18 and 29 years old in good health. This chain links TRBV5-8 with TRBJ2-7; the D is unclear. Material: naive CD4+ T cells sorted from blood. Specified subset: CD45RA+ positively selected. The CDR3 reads CASGNPWAYEQYF. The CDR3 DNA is TGTGCCAGCGGGAACCCTTGGGCTTACGAGCAGTACTTC.